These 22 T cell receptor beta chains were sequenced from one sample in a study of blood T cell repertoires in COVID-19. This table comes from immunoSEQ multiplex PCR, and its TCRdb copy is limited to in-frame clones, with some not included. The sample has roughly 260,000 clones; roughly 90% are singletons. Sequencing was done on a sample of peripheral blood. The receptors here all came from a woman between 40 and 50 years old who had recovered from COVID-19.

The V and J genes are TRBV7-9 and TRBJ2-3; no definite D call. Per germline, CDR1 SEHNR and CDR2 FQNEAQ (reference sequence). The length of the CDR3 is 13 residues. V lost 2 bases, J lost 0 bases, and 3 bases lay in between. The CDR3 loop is CASSLYSTDTQYF. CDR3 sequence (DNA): TGTGCCAGCAGCTTATATAGCACAGATACGCAGTATTTT. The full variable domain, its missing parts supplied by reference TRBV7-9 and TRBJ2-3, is DTGVSQNPRHKITKRGQNVTFRCDPISEHNRLYWYRQTLGQGPEFLTYFQNEAQLEKSRLLSDRFSAERPKGSFSTLEIQRTEQGDSAMYLCASSLYSTDTQYFGPGTRLTVL.

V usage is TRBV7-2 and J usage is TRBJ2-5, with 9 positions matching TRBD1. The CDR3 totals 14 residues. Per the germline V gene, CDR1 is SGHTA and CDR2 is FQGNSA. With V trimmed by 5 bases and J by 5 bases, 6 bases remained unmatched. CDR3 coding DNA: TGTGCCAGCAGCCGCCGGGACAGGGTTGAGACCCAGTACTTC. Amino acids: CASSRRDRVETQYF.

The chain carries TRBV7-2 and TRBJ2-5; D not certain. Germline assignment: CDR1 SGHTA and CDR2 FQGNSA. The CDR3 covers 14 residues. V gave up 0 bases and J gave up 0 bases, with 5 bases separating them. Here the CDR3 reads CASSLAGHQETQYF. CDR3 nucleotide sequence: TGTGCCAGCAGCTTAGCGGGCCACCAAGAGACCCAGTACTTC.

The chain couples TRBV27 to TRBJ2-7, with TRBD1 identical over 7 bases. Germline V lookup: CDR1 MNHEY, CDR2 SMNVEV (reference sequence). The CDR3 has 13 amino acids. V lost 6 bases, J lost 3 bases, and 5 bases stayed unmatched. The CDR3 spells CASSYGQDYEQYF. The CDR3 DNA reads TGTGCCAGCAGCTACGGACAGGACTACGAGCAGTACTTC.

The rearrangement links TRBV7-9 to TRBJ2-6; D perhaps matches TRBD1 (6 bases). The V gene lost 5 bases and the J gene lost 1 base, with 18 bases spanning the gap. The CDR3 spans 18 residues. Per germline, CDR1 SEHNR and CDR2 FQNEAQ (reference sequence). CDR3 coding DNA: TGTGCCAGCAGCGGACGGATACAGGGTAAATCTGGGGCCAACGTCCTGACTTTC. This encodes CASSGRIQGKSGANVLTF.

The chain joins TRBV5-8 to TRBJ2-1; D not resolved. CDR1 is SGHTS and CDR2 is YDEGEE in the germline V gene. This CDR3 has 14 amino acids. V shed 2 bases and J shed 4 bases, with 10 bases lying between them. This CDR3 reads CASSFEAWYNEQFF. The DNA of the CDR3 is TGTGCCAGCAGCTTTGAAGCATGGTACAATGAGCAGTTCTTC.

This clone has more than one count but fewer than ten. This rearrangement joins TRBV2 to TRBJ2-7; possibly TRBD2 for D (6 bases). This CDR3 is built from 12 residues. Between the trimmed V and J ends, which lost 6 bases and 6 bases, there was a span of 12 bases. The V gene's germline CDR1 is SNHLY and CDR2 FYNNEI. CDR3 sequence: CASRLGGGEQYF. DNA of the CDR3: TGTGCCAGCAGACTCGGGGGAGGCGAGCAGTACTTC.

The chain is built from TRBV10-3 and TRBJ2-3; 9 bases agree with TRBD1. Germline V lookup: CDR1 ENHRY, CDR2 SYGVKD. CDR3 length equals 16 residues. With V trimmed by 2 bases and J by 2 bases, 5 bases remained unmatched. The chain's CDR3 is CAISEGQGLTTDTQYF. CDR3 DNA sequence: TGTGCCATCAGTGAGGGACAGGGGTTAACCACAGATACGCAGTATTTT.

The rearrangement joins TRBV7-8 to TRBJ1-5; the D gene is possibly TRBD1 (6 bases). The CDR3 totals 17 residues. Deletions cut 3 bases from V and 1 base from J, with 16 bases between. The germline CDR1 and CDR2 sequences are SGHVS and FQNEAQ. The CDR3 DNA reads TGTGCCAGCAGCTTTGTCCCTACAGGGTTCAGCAATCAGCCCCAGCATTTT. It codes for CASSFVPTGFSNQPQHF.

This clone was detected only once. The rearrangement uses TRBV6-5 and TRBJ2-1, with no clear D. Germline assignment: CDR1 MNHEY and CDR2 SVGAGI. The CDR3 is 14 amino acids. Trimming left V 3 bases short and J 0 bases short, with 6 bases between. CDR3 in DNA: TGTGCCAGCAGTTATCGGAGCTCCTACAATGAGCAGTTCTTC. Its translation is CASSYRSSYNEQFF.

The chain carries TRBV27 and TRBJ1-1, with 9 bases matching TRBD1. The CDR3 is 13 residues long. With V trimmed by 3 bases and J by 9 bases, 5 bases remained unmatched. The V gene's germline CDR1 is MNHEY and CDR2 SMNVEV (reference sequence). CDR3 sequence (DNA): TGTGCCAGCAGTTTTAGGGACAGGGTTAAAGCTTTCTTT. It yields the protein CASSFRDRVKAFF.

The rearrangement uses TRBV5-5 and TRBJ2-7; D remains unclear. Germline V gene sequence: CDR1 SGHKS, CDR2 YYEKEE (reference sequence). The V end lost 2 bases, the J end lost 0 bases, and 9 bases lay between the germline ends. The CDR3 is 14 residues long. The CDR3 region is CASSFGIVSYEQYF. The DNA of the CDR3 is TGTGCCAGCAGCTTTGGCATCGTCTCCTACGAGCAGTACTTC.

CDR3 in DNA: TGTGCCAGCTGGGGCCTAGGACAGATGAACACTGAAGCTTTCTTT. Translated: CASWGLGQMNTEAFF. The chain combines TRBV6-5 with TRBJ1-1; D possibly corresponds to TRBD1 (6 bases). The CDR3 is 15 amino acids. CDR1 MNHEY and CDR2 SVGAGI come from the germline V gene. The ends were cut back, 8 bases at V and 0 bases at J, with 16 bases in the middle.

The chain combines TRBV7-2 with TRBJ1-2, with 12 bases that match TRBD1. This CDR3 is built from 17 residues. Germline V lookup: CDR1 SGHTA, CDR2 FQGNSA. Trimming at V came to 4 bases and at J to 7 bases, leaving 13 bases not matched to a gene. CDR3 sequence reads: CASSSPGTGGAGFGYTF. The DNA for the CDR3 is TGTGCCAGCAGCTCACCCGGGACAGGGGGCGCAGGGTTTGGCTACACCTTC.

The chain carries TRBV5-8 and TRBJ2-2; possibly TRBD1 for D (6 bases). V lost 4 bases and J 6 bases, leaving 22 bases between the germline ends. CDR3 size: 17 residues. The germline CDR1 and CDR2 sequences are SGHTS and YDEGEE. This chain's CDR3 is CASSPPGWTAKSGELFF. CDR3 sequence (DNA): TGTGCCAGCAGCCCCCCCGGGTGGACAGCGAAGTCCGGGGAGCTGTTTTTT.

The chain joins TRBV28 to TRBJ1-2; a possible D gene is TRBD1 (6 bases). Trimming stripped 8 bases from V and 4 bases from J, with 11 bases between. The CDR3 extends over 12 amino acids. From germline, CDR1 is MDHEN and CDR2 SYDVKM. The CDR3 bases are TGTGCCAGCGTAACAGGGCCCTATGGCTACACCTTC. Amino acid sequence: CASVTGPYGYTF.

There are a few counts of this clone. CDR3 region: CASSSDSTILNQPQHF. The CDR3 DNA reads TGTGCCAGCAGCTCGGACAGTACGATCTTAAATCAGCCCCAGCATTTT. This rearrangement joins TRBV7-9 to TRBJ1-5; D is perhaps TRBD1 (6 bases). Germline CDR1 SEHNR, CDR2 FQNEAQ (reference sequence). Trimming stripped 4 bases from V and 4 bases from J, with 17 bases between. The CDR3 is 16 amino acids.

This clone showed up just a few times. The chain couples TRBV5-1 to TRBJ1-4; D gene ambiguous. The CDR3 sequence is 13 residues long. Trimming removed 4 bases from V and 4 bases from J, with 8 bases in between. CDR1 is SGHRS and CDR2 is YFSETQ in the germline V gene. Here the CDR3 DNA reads TGCGCCAGCAGCCGGGAGGGTAATGAAAAACTGTTTTTT. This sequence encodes CASSREGNEKLFF.

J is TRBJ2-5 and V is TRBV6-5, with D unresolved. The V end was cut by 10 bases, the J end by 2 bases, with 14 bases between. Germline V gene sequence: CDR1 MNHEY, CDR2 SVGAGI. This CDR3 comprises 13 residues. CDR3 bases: TGTGCCACCTCCACGGGTAGTCAAGAGACCCAGTACTTC. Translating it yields CATSTGSQETQYF.

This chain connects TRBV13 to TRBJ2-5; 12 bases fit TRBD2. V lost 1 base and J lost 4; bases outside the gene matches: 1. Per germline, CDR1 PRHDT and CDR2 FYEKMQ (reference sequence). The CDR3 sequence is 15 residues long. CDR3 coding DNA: TGTGCCAGCAGCTTAGCACTAGCGGGAGGAGAGACCCAGTACTTC. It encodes CASSLALAGGETQYF. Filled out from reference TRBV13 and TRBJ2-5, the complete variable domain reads AAGVIQSPRHLIKEKRETATLKCYPIPRHDTVYWYQQGPGQDPQFLISFYEKMQSDKGSIPDRFSAQQFSDYHSELNMSSLELGDSALYFCASSLALAGGETQYFGPGTRLLVL.

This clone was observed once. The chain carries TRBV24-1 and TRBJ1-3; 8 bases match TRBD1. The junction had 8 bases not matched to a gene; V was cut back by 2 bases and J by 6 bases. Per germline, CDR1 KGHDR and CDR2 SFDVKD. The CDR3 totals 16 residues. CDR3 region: CATSDSPGGAENTIYF. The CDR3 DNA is TGTGCCACCAGTGATTCCCCAGGGGGCGCGGAAAACACCATATATTTT.

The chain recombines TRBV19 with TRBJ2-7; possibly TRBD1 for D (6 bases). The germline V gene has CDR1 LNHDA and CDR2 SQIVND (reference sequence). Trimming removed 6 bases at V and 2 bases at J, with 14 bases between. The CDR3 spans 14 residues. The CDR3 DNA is TGTGCCAGTAGGTACCGGGACACTACCTACGAGCAGTACTTC. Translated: CASRYRDTTYEQYF. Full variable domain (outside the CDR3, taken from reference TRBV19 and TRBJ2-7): DGGITQSPKYLFRKEGQNVTLSCEQNLNHDAMYWYRQDPGQGLRLIYYSQIVNDFQKGDIAEGYSVSREKKESFPLTVTSAQKNPTAFYLCASRYRDTTYEQYFGPGTRLTVT.